The 31 T cell receptor beta chains below all came from one sample that was sequenced in a study of beta chain features in type 1 diabetes listed by TCRdb under 2018. These receptors' targets are unknown. The paper as a whole reports these results and caveats: Type 1 diabetes patients showed a moderate but significant shortening of TCRB CDR3 length in all four CD4+ subsets.

Libraries were made using the immunoSEQ multiplex PCR assay. The High Capacity cDNA Reverse Transcription Kit was used to reverse transcribe all of the isolated RNA, meaning that expressed TCRB transcripts were what got sequenced. Drawn from immuneACCESS, this table holds only the in-frame rearrangements with V and J called that TCRdb kept. Clones are partly lost; checked studies trace under half to an unresolved V gene and leave the rest unexplained. The sample table records 160,000 or so clones; around 8% of these occur just once. The ten biggest clones cover around 0.5% of the sample. The specimen was central memory CD4+ T cells from blood. The source is a woman aged 18-35 years with type 1 diabetes.

This clone showed up just a few times. The chain recombines TRBV4-2 with TRBJ2-5; TRBD2 matches at 14 bases. This CDR3 is 16 amino acids long. V lost 3 bases to trimming and J lost 5 bases; unmatched junction nucleotides: 5. Germline-derived CDR1 and CDR2 are LGHNA and YNFKEQ. For the CDR3, the DNA is TGTGCCAGCAGCCAGACTAGCGGGAGGGAAGCGGAGACCCAGTACTTC. This encodes CASSQTSGREAETQYF.

Written as DNA, the CDR3 is TGTGCCAGCAGCTTACAGGGATGGAATCAGCCCCAGCATTTT. Translated: CASSLQGWNQPQHF. The chain joins TRBV27 to TRBJ1-5, with TRBD1 as a possible D gene (6 bases). Germline CDR1 MNHEY, CDR2 SMNVEV (reference sequence). The V end was cut by 6 bases, the J end by 4 bases, with 13 bases between. The CDR3 has 14 amino acids.

The chain is built from TRBV4-2 and TRBJ2-1; 10 nucleotides line up with TRBD2. CDR1 is LGHNA and CDR2 is YNFKEQ in the germline V gene. The junction had 3 bases not matched to a gene; V was cut back by 0 bases and J by 4 bases. The CDR3 runs to 16 residues. The CDR3: CASSQDWTSGYNEQFF. The CDR3, as DNA: TGTGCCAGCAGCCAAGATTGGACTAGCGGTTACAATGAGCAGTTCTTC.

This clone showed up just a few times. This sequence joins TRBV30 and TRBJ1-5; TRBD1 is a possible D gene (6 bases). From germline, CDR1 is GTSNPN and CDR2 SVGIG (reference sequence). The CDR3 has 14 residues. The V end lost 7 bases, the J end lost 4 bases, and 17 bases lay between the germline ends. CDR3 amino acids: CASDTGTRNQPQHF. The CDR3 region has the DNA TGTGCCTCTGATACCGGGACAAGAAATCAGCCCCAGCATTTT.

This clone has a single count. The chain carries TRBV15 and TRBJ1-1, with 8 bases aligning to TRBD1. In germline, CDR1 is LNHNV, CDR2 YYDKDF (reference sequence). The CDR3 has 14 amino acids. After removal of 2 bases from V and 5 bases from J, the junction contained 4 bases not matched to a gene. CDR3 region: CATSRQGARTEAFF. Written as DNA, the CDR3 is TGTGCCACCAGCAGACAGGGGGCGCGGACTGAAGCTTTCTTT.

This chain joins TRBV18 and TRBJ2-3; unclear D gene. Trimming shortened V by 6 bases and J by 6 bases, and 16 bases separated the two germline ends. The CDR3 has 14 amino acids. Germline V gene sequence: CDR1 KGHSH, CDR2 LQKENI. The CDR3 loop is CASSRNQAWDTQYF. CDR3 sequence (DNA): TGTGCCAGCTCCCGAAACCAAGCGTGGGATACGCAGTATTTT.

This clone was detected only a few times. This rearrangement joins TRBV12-5 to TRBJ2-1; weak D call: TRBD2 (6 bases). CDR1 and CDR2 from the germline V gene are LGHNT and FRNRAP. V lost 2 bases to trimming and J lost 13 bases, with 12 bases between them. This CDR3 comprises 12 residues. CDR3 residues: CASGLSLAGQFF. The CDR3 coding sequence is TGTGCTAGTGGTTTGTCACTAGCCGGCCAGTTCTTC.

The chain employs TRBV7-2 and TRBJ2-7; D remains unclear. CDR3 size: 14 residues. The ends were cut back, 0 bases at V and 6 bases at J, with 12 bases in the middle. CDR1 and CDR2 from the germline V gene are SGHTA and FQGNSA. This CDR3 reads CASSLAPRPLEQYF. As DNA, the CDR3 is TGTGCCAGCAGCTTAGCCCCCAGGCCCCTCGAGCAGTACTTC.

The CDR3 DNA follows: TGCGCCAGCAGCTTGGCGCAGGGGCCCCAAGAGACCCAGTACTTC. Translation gives CASSLAQGPQETQYF. This rearrangement joins TRBV5-1 to TRBJ2-5; TRBD1 might be the D (6 bases). Trimming stripped 0 bases from V and 1 base from J, with 10 bases between. Germline V gene lookup returns CDR1 SGHRS and CDR2 YFSETQ. The CDR3 contains 15 residues.

This chain's CDR3 is CSVNAQGRLGEQYF. CDR3 bases: TGCAGCGTTAACGCACAGGGGCGCCTGGGCGAGCAGTACTTC. The V gene is TRBV29-1, the J gene TRBJ2-5; 7 nucleotides align to TRBD1. The tail of the sequence fits TRBJ2-7 better, so the J call may be wrong. This CDR3 comprises 14 residues. Germline CDR1 reads SQVTM; CDR2 reads ANQGSEA.

This sequence joins TRBV5-4 and TRBJ2-5, with D possibly TRBD2 on 5 matching bases. In germline, CDR1 is SGHNT, CDR2 YYREEE (reference sequence). V gave up 0 bases and J gave up 7 bases, with 13 bases separating them. This CDR3 comprises 14 residues. The CDR3 region is CASSLDRAGGTQYF. DNA of the CDR3: TGTGCCAGCAGCTTGGACCGCGCGGGTGGGACCCAGTACTTC.

This chain joins TRBV23-1 and TRBJ1-1; D might be TRBD1 (5 bases). TRBV23-1 is annotated as an ORF whose role is uncertain. Trimming left V 2 bases short and J 6 bases short, with 19 bases between. CDR3 length: 16 amino acids. The CDR3 reads CASSQPLWVRGAEAFF. The DNA of the CDR3 is TGCGCCAGCAGTCAACCCCTATGGGTTCGGGGGGCTGAAGCTTTCTTT.

This clone was picked up a small number of times. The rearrangement uses TRBV2 and TRBJ2-3; TRBD1 matches at 7 bases. The CDR3 loop spans 15 amino acids. In germline, CDR1 is SNHLY, CDR2 FYNNEI. The trim removed 4 bases at V and 6 bases at J, leaving 10 bases unmatched. The CDR3 DNA reads TGTGCCAGCAGTGGACAGGGTCAGGGGCGGGATACGCAGTATTTT. Its protein is CASSGQGQGRDTQYF.

This rearrangement joins TRBV4-3 to TRBJ1-5, with a weak D call TRBD1 (5 bases). This CDR3 has 15 residues. With 4 bases removed from V and 7 bases from J, the gap between germline ends came to 17 bases. CDR1 and CDR2 from the germline V gene are LGHNA and YSLEER. The CDR3 loop is CASSPGPQERQPQHF. In DNA form, the CDR3 reads TGCGCCAGCAGCCCCGGCCCACAGGAACGACAGCCCCAGCATTTT.

This clone has more than one count but fewer than ten. The chain recombines TRBV9 with TRBJ2-3; tentative D call: TRBD2 (6 bases). V lost 0 bases and J lost 0, with 11 bases in between. The germline V gene encodes CDR1 SGDLS and CDR2 YYNGEE. The CDR3 contains 16 residues. This CDR3 is CASSVVGGMSTDTQYF. The CDR3 nucleotides are TGTGCCAGCAGCGTAGTCGGAGGGATGAGCACAGATACGCAGTATTTT.

This chain joins TRBV7-9 and TRBJ2-1; maybe TRBD1 (6 bases). CDR3 length: 16 residues. Germline V lookup: CDR1 SEHNR, CDR2 FQNEAQ (reference sequence). V lost 1 base to trimming and J lost 7 bases, with 17 bases between them. The DNA for the CDR3 is TGTGCCAGCAGCTTAGGTATTCAGGCCCAGGGGAATGAGCAGTTCTTC. Its protein product is CASSLGIQAQGNEQFF.

This rearrangement joins TRBV20-1 to TRBJ2-5; D may be TRBD1 (6 bases). Between the trimmed V and J ends, which lost 6 bases and 2 bases, there was a span of 7 bases. CDR1 is DFQATT and CDR2 is SNEGSKA in the germline V gene (reference sequence). CDR3 length: 11 amino acids. The CDR3 nucleotides are TGCAGTGCAGGGGGACAAGAGACCCAGTACTTC. Translation: CSAGGQETQYF.

The CDR3 DNA reads TGCGCTTCGGGCGGCGGGATTTCAGATACGCAGTATTTT. It translates to CASGGGISDTQYF. This rearrangement joins TRBV4-1 to TRBJ2-3, with D possibly matching TRBD2 (6 bases). Germline assignment: CDR1 MGHRA and CDR2 YSYEKL. This CDR3 comprises 13 residues.

This clone was counted a few times. The chain carries TRBV5-6 and TRBJ2-1, with 12 bases aligning to TRBD2. V lost 3 bases to trimming and J lost 6 bases; unmatched junction nucleotides: 4. The CDR3 runs to 15 residues. CDR1 is SGHDT, CDR2 YYEEEE, per germline. The CDR3 region has the DNA TGTGCCAGCAGCTCACTAGCGGGAGGCGGCAATGAGCAGTTCTTC. The encoded protein is CASSSLAGGGNEQFF.

The V call is TRBV2, the J call TRBJ1-5; 10 nucleotides agree with TRBD1. The CDR3 spans 16 residues. With 3 bases clipped from V and 7 bases from J, the junction kept 9 bases outside the gene matches. Germline loops: CDR1 SNHLY, CDR2 FYNNEI. CDR3 sequence (DNA): TGTGCCAGCAGTGACATGCGGACAGGGGGAAAACAGCCCCAGCATTTT. It specifies CASSDMRTGGKQPQHF.

This clone was counted many times. V and J are TRBV9 and TRBJ2-4; perhaps TRBD1 as D (7 bases). Trimming cost V 3 bases and J 7 bases, with 20 bases left between them. The CDR3 is 16 amino acids. Germline V gene data show CDR1 as SGDLS and CDR2 as YYNGEE. The CDR3 is CASSAQTGRNGNIQYF. CDR3 in DNA: TGTGCCAGCAGCGCACAGACAGGGAGGAATGGGAACATTCAGTACTTC.

The chain has TRBV6-5 and TRBJ2-1; D gene unclear. Between the trimmed V and J ends, which lost 0 bases and 10 bases, there was a span of 7 bases. Per germline, CDR1 MNHEY and CDR2 SVGAGI. The CDR3 has 12 residues. The CDR3 sequence: CASSYSMREQFF. CDR3 in DNA: TGTGCCAGCAGTTACTCGATGCGGGAGCAGTTCTTC.

This clone was detected only a few times. The chain joins TRBV18 to TRBJ1-4, with a weak D call TRBD1 (5 bases). The length of the CDR3 is 15 residues. Between the trimmed V and J ends, which lost 3 bases and 7 bases, there was a span of 15 bases. Germline CDR1 KGHSH, CDR2 LQKENI. The DNA for the CDR3 is TGTGCCAGCTCACCGAGACAGACAAAGAGTGAAAAACTGTTTTTT. Amino acids: CASSPRQTKSEKLFF.

The chain recombines TRBV5-1 with TRBJ2-5, with D perhaps matching TRBD2 (5 bases). CDR1 and CDR2 (germline): SGHRS, YFSETQ. The V gene lost 2 bases and the J gene lost 4 bases, with 6 bases spanning the gap. The CDR3 has 12 amino acids. CDR3 loop: CASSFRGETQYF. In DNA form, the CDR3 reads TGCGCCAGCAGCTTTCGGGGAGAGACCCAGTACTTC.

This clone was seen a handful of times. Here the CDR3 reads CASSPGTLSSYEQYF. The CDR3 DNA reads TGTGCCAGCAGCCCTGGGACTTTAAGCTCCTACGAGCAGTACTTC. The rearrangement uses TRBV5-6 and TRBJ2-7, with a tentative D call TRBD2 (6 bases). Trimming took off 4 bases at V and 0 bases at J, with 14 bases between the two ends. The CDR3 is made up of 15 amino acids. Germline lookup yields CDR1 SGHDT and CDR2 YYEEEE.

The chain links TRBV27 to TRBJ2-3, with no clear D. The ends were cut back, 8 bases at V and 3 bases at J, with 15 bases in the middle. The CDR3 is 14 residues long. Germline V gene lookup returns CDR1 MNHEY and CDR2 SMNVEV (reference sequence). CDR3 loop: CASARGATTDTQYF. The CDR3 region has the DNA TGTGCCAGCGCCCGTGGTGCCACTACAGATACGCAGTATTTT.

This chain uses TRBV7-3 with TRBJ2-3; 7 bases map to TRBD2. J lost 4 bases, V lost 4 bases, and 5 bases had no gene match. The CDR3 covers 14 residues. The germline gives CDR1 SGHTA, CDR2 FQGTGA. In DNA, the CDR3 is TGTGCCAGCAGCTCGGGACTAATGGCAGATACGCAGTATTTT. This sequence encodes CASSSGLMADTQYF.

The chain links TRBV2 to TRBJ1-2; D gene ambiguous. From germline, CDR1 is SNHLY and CDR2 FYNNEI. The V end lost 6 bases, the J end lost 4 bases, and 9 bases lay between the germline ends. This CDR3 is built from 12 residues. The DNA of the CDR3 is TGTGCCAGCAGCCCCGGGATCTATGGCTACACCTTC. Translated, it gives CASSPGIYGYTF. Full variable domain (remainder filled in from reference TRBV2 and TRBJ1-2): EPEVTQTPSHQVTQMGQEVILRCVPISNHLYFYWYRQILGQKVEFLVSFYNNEISEKSEIFDDQFSVERPDGSNFTLKIRSTKLEDSAMYFCASSPGIYGYTFGSGTRLTVV.

The rearrangement joins TRBV9 to TRBJ1-2; no definite D call. Between the trimmed V and J ends, which lost 7 bases and 1 base, there was a span of 5 bases. The CDR3 has 11 residues. Germline values: CDR1 SGDLS, CDR2 YYNGEE. CDR3 in amino acids: CASSYNYGYTF. For the CDR3, the DNA is TGTGCCAGCTCGTATAACTATGGCTACACCTTC.

The table lists this clone with a few counts. The chain links TRBV25-1 to TRBJ1-4, with no clear D. The germline V gene has CDR1 MGHDK and CDR2 SYGVNS. The CDR3 has 11 residues. Trimming pared 5 bases from V and 7 bases from J, leaving 5 bases between. The CDR3 loop is CASSSSEKLFF. The CDR3 DNA sequence: TGTGCCAGCAGTTCGAGTGAAAAACTGTTTTTT.

The V call is TRBV14, the J call TRBJ2-3; the match to TRBD2 covers 11 bases. V lost 2 bases and J lost 2; bases outside the gene matches: 3. Looked up from germline, CDR1 is SGHDN and CDR2 is FVKESK. The CDR3 is 16 residues long. DNA for the CDR3: TGTGCCAGCAGCCAACTAGCGGGGGGATACACAGATACGCAGTATTTT. This sequence encodes CASSQLAGGYTDTQYF.